These 2 T cell receptor beta chains were sequenced from one sample in a study of blood T cell repertoires in COVID-19. Sequencing used immunoSEQ multiplex PCR; TCRdb keeps in-frame clones, though not all of them. Of fewer than 300,000 clones in the sample, 70% to 90% were seen once. The sequenced material came from peripheral blood. These receptor sequences come from a man aged 50-60 years with active or convalescent COVID-19.

The gene calls are TRBV30 and TRBJ1-5, with D possibly being TRBD1 (5 bases). Trimming pared 2 bases from V and 3 bases from J, leaving 14 bases between. The germline V gene has CDR1 GTSNPN and CDR2 SVGIG (reference sequence). The CDR3 spans 15 residues. The CDR3 nucleotides are TGTGCCTGGAGTACGGGACTCTCTTACAATCAGCCCCAGCATTTT. It yields the protein CAWSTGLSYNQPQHF.

The V gene is TRBV27, the J gene TRBJ2-7; possible D gene TRBD1, 5 bases. The CDR3 has 11 residues. CDR1 is MNHEY, CDR2 SMNVEV, per germline (reference sequence). V was shortened by 7 bases and J by 6 bases, with 10 bases between the two germline ends. CDR3 sequence reads: CASKGVREQYF. The DNA for the CDR3 is TGTGCCAGCAAAGGGGTGCGCGAGCAGTACTTC.